Sequencing of this TCR beta chain was carried out in a study of blood T cell repertoires in COVID-19. Study at large: Material from acute and convalescent COVID-19 was sourced from the United States, Italy and Spain. PBMCs, B-cell-depleted T cells, or T cells were the source of the cDNA or gDNA that made up the material.

The V gene end was trimmed by 2 bases and the J gene end by 9 bases; junction bases not matched to a gene: 5. From germline, CDR1 is MNHEY and CDR2 SVGEGT. There are 14 residues in the CDR3. Measured with immunoSEQ multiplex PCR; TCRdb has only the in-frame clones, and not every one. This sample yields 400,000 or so clones, of which more than 85% are seen a single time; 2.5% to 3.5% belongs to the top ten. This TCR was sampled from a human donor in a cohort sampled during active COVID-19. The chain joins TRBV6-2 or TRBV6-3 to TRBJ2-1, with 9 bases aligning to TRBD2. The sequencing input was peripheral blood. CDR3 protein: CASSYVVSGSEQFF. The CDR3 DNA follows: TGTGCCAGCAGTTACGTAGTTAGCGGGAGTGAGCAGTTCTTC.